This section outlines one T cell receptor (beta chain) sequence together with its context. The data originate from a study of blood T cell repertoires in COVID-19. For the study at large: There were acute and convalescent COVID-19 samples, and they came from the United States, Italy and Spain. PBMCs, B-cell-depleted T cells, or T cells were the source of the cDNA or gDNA that made up the material.

The germline V and J ends were trimmed by 4 bases and 4 bases, with 14 bases remaining between them. Germline CDR1 SGHTA, CDR2 FQGNSA. The CDR3 spans 15 residues. In the study's own analysis: Estimation of nucleated cell counts relied on the amplification of reference gene primers. TCRdb's copy holds only in-frame clones and misses some; the assay was immunoSEQ multiplex PCR. V, J and clone size reflect that table, while D and trimming were determined from the DNA. The profile shows 100,000 to 150,000 clones, about 80% of them singletons. The sequenced material came from peripheral blood. The receptor was isolated from a man in his forties with active or convalescent COVID-19. The chain employs TRBV7-2 and TRBJ1-5, with D maybe TRBD1 (6 bases). The CDR3 sequence: CASSSPGHPNQPQHF. The DNA of the CDR3 is TGTGCCAGCAGCTCGCCGGGACACCCTAATCAGCCCCAGCATTTT.